This TCR beta chain is from a study of cytomegalovirus exposure and HLA in healthy donors. Study outcomes and limitations: The productive fraction for most TCR beta V segments was about 87% or about 30% in an earlier analysis. Follow-up analysis later connected one missense variant in DCLRE1C with trimming of TCR beta V- and J-genes.

Of note for this clone: The antigen remains undetermined.

The PCR used 60 Vbeta and 13 Jbeta primers. Measured with immunoSEQ multiplex PCR; TCRdb has only the in-frame clones, and not every one. This table has nearly 200,000 clones, roughly 81% appearing once. In germline, CDR1 is MDHEN, CDR2 SYDVKM. J gave up 5 bases and V 8 bases, and 8 bases lay outside the gene matches. This CDR3 region has 13 residues. The chain has TRBV28 and TRBJ1-2; 7 bases map to TRBD1. This clonotype originated in a woman younger than 45 in good health and CMV-seropositive. Sequenced material: PBMCs. The CDR3 sequence is CASLRGQIYGYTF. CDR3 coding DNA: TGTGCCAGCCTCCGGGGACAGATTTATGGCTACACCTTC.